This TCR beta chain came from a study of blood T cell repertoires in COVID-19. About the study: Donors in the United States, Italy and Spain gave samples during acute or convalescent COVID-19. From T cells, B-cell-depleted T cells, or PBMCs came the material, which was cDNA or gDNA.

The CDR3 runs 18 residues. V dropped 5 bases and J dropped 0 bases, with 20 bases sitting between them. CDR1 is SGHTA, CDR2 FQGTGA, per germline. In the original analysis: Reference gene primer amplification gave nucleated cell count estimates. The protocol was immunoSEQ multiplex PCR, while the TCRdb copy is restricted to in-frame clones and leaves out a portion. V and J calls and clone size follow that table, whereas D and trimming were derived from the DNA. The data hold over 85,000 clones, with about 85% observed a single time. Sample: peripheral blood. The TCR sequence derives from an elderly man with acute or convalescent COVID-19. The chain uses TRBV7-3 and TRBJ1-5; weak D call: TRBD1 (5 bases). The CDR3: CASSLIIDSPYSNQPQHF. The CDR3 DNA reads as TGTGCCAGCAGCCTAATAATAGACAGCCCTTATAGCAATCAGCCCCAGCATTTT.